The next 14 T cell receptor beta chains were all read from a single sample in a study of long-term antiretroviral therapy in people with HIV. Survey level was the resolution at which the v3.0 immunoSEQ assay ran. Sequenced by immunoSEQ multiplex PCR; TCRdb stores in-frame clones only, minus some. Seen here are approximately 33,000 clones, roughly four fifths observed once, and the top ten hold 6.5% to 9%. Here the sequenced sample was unsorted PBMCs, taken 0.4 years before starting antiretroviral therapy. The receptor set was obtained from a young man with HIV.

The CDR3 DNA is TGCGCCAGCAGCCCCCTGTCAACTAATGAAAAACTGTTTTTT. Its translation is CASSPLSTNEKLFF. The V and J genes are TRBV5-1 and TRBJ1-4; D unclear. V shed 4 bases and J shed 0 bases, with 7 bases lying between them. The CDR3 runs 14 residues. Germline loops: CDR1 SGHRS, CDR2 YFSETQ.

The chain has TRBV4-1 and TRBJ2-5, with a tentative D call TRBD1 (5 bases). Germline CDR1 is MGHRA and CDR2 is YSYEKL. Trimming removed 3 bases from V and 3 bases from J, with 8 bases in between. The CDR3 has 13 amino acids. As DNA, the CDR3 is TGCGCCAGCAGCCAGACAGCGAAAGAGACCCAGTACTTC. Amino acid sequence: CASSQTAKETQYF.

DNA for the CDR3: TGTGCCAGCAGTCACGGGGGAGCTCGTGGCTACACCTTC. This codes for CASSHGGARGYTF. This chain uses TRBV6-5 with TRBJ1-2; maybe TRBD1 (5 bases). CDR1 and CDR2 from the germline V gene are MNHEY and SVGAGI. Trimming removed 5 bases from V and 7 bases from J, with 14 bases in between. The CDR3 consists of 13 residues.

This sequence joins TRBV7-9 and TRBJ1-1; D call uncertain. Between the trimmed V and J ends, which lost 4 bases and 0 bases, there was a span of 12 bases. The germline V gene encodes CDR1 SEHNR and CDR2 FQNEAQ (reference sequence). The CDR3 is 15 residues long. In DNA, the CDR3 is TGTGCCAGCAGCTCACATAAGACAATGAACACTGAAGCTTTCTTT. It specifies CASSSHKTMNTEAFF. Supplemented by reference TRBV7-9 and TRBJ1-1, the full variable domain reads DTGVSQNPRHKITKRGQNVTFRCDPISEHNRLYWYRQTLGQGPEFLTYFQNEAQLEKSRLLSDRFSAERPKGSFSTLEIQRTEQGDSAMYLCASSSHKTMNTEAFFGQGTRLTVV.

The genes are TRBV11-2 and TRBJ1-4; 9 bases map to TRBD1. The CDR3 spans 19 residues. Germline V CDR1 and CDR2: SGHAT, FQNNGV. V lost 5 bases, J lost 8 bases, and 21 bases stayed unmatched. The CDR3 spells CASSVRSEQGALLGEKLFF. CDR3 coding DNA: TGTGCCAGCAGCGTCCGTAGCGAACAGGGGGCGCTTCTGGGGGAAAAACTGTTTTTT.

The gene calls are TRBV11-1 and TRBJ2-2; D is possibly TRBD2 (5 bases). Trimming shortened V by 2 bases and J by 1 base, and 14 bases separated the two germline ends. Germline V lookup: CDR1 SGHAT, CDR2 FQDESV (reference sequence). The CDR3 has 17 residues. CDR3 nucleotides: TGTGCCAGCAGCTTACATATCCGCAGCGGGAACACCGGGGAGCTGTTTTTT. This codes for CASSLHIRSGNTGELFF.

The rearrangement uses TRBV5-6 and TRBJ1-2; D not certain. This CDR3 spans 11 amino acids. The germline V gene encodes CDR1 SGHDT and CDR2 YYEEEE. V lost 0 bases to trimming and J lost 10 bases, with 7 bases between them. The CDR3 sequence: CASSLGEVYTF. Written as DNA, the CDR3 is TGTGCCAGCAGCTTGGGGGAGGTCTACACCTTC.

The chain has TRBV9 and TRBJ2-3; no reliable D call. The germline gives CDR1 SGDLS, CDR2 YYNGEE. Trimming pared 0 bases from V and 1 base from J, leaving 9 bases between. The CDR3 sequence is 15 residues long. As DNA, the CDR3 is TGTGCCAGCAGCGTAGGAAGTAGTCGCACAGATACGCAGTATTTT. Translation: CASSVGSSRTDTQYF.

The chain links TRBV10-3 to TRBJ2-1; TRBD2 matches at 8 bases. Trimming at V came to 2 bases and at J to 0 bases, leaving 3 bases not matched to a gene. The germline gives CDR1 ENHRY, CDR2 SYGVKD. There are 16 residues in the CDR3. DNA for the CDR3: TGTGCCATCAGTGAGCGCGGGGGGAGCTCCTACAATGAGCAGTTCTTC. This encodes CAISERGGSSYNEQFF.

This chain uses TRBV5-4 with TRBJ2-5; possible D gene TRBD1, 6 bases. The germline V gene encodes CDR1 SGHNT and CDR2 YYREEE (reference sequence). The CDR3 is made up of 14 amino acids. Trimming shortened V by 6 bases and J by 4 bases, and 16 bases separated the two germline ends. The CDR3 nucleotides read TGTGCCAGCACCGAACAGGGCTCTAGAGAGACCCAGTACTTC. This encodes CASTEQGSRETQYF.

The CDR3 bases are TGTGCCAGCAGCACGGACAGGGGAGGGGAGACCCAGTACTTC. Protein sequence: CASSTDRGGETQYF. The chain links TRBV7-3 to TRBJ2-5, with 9 bases aligning to TRBD1. The length of the CDR3 is 14 residues. CDR1 is SGHTA, CDR2 FQGTGA, per germline. With V trimmed by 5 bases and J by 5 bases, 6 bases remained unmatched.

This clone was seen a handful of times. The genes are TRBV4-1 and TRBJ1-6; weak D call: TRBD1 (5 bases). The germline V gene encodes CDR1 MGHRA and CDR2 YSYEKL. V was pared by 2 bases and J by 7 bases, with 18 bases between. The CDR3 has 17 residues. Here the CDR3 reads CASSQHFRTKGNSPLHF. CDR3 DNA sequence: TGCGCCAGCAGCCAACATTTCAGGACAAAAGGGAATTCACCCCTCCACTTT.

By share of the sample, this clone is medium-sized (0.01 to 0.1%). J is TRBJ2-7 and V is TRBV21-1; the listed D gene, TRBD2, was not tested against the DNA. TRBV21-1 is described as a pseudogene. CDR3 length: 19 amino acids. This CDR3 reads CASSKESITGTSVGYEQYF. Written as DNA, the CDR3 is TGTGCCAGCAGCAAAGAGTCTATCACCGGGACTAGCGTCGGCTACGAGCAGTACTTC.

This clone was observed once. V usage is TRBV4-1 and J usage is TRBJ2-7; 12 bases match TRBD2. V lost 3 bases to trimming and J lost 0 bases; unmatched junction nucleotides: 3. Germline V gene sequence: CDR1 MGHRA, CDR2 YSYEKL. The CDR3 loop spans 16 amino acids. CDR3: CASSHLAGGVSYEQYF. For the CDR3, the DNA is TGCGCCAGCAGCCACCTAGCGGGGGGGGTCTCCTACGAGCAGTACTTC.